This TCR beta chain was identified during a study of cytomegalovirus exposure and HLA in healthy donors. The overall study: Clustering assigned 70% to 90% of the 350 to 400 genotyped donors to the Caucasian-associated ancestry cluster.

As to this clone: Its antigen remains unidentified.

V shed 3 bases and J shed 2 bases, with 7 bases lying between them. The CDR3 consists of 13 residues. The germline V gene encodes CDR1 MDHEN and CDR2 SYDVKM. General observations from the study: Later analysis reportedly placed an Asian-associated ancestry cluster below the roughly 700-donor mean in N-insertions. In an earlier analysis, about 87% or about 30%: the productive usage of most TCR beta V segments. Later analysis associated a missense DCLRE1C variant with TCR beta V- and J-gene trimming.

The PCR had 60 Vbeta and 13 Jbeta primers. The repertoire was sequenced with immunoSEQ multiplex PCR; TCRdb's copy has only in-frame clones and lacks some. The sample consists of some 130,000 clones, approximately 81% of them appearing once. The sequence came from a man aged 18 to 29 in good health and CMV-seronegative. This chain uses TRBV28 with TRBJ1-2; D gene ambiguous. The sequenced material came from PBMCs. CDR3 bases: TGTGCCAGCAGTTTTGGGCAGAACTATGGCTACACCTTC. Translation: CASSFGQNYGYTF.